This T cell receptor beta chain was found in a study of regulatory T cells in long-lasting Graves disease. With iRepertoire HTBI primers and Arm-PCR of CDR3 regions, TCR beta libraries were built. MiXCR was run by TCRdb on the multiplex PCR reads, yielding one entry per CDR3 protein. The sample consists of over 350,000 distinct CDR3 sequences, 14% of them appearing once. This clonotype was seen ten or more times. CDR3 size: 14 residues. V lost 4 bases to trimming and J lost 4 bases, with 11 bases between them. Germline assignment: CDR1 MDHEN and CDR2 SYDVKM. Documented time point: newly diagnosed GD, antithyroid drugs for less than 3 months. Making the TCR library involved RNA that had been extracted from PBMCs. The same data also went into a second study, on T cells in Graves' hyperthyroidism and ophthalmopathy.

The sequencing here drew on peripheral blood mononuclear cells (PBMCs), taken at new diagnosis, from a patient treated with antithyroid drugs. This sequence originates from a woman between 50 and 59 years old with Graves disease. The J gene is TRBJ2-1, the V gene TRBV28; the D gene could be TRBD1 or TRBD2 (5 bases each). CDR3 nucleotide sequence: TGTGCCAGCAGTTATCCGGGGCCGTACAATGAGCAGTTCTTC. It is translated as CASSYPGPYNEQFF.